This TCR beta chain emerged from a study of control samples from healthy donors and cancer patients. This CDR3 contains 15 residues. V gave up 5 bases and J gave up 2 bases, with 12 bases separating them. The germline V gene has CDR1 SGHTA and CDR2 FQGTGA. The protocol was immunoSEQ multiplex PCR, while the TCRdb copy is restricted to in-frame clones and leaves out a portion. Among approximately 89,000 clones listed, around 85% were seen once. The sequenced material came from blood. This TCR derives from a woman aged 35 to 49 in good health. V gene TRBV7-3 combines with J gene TRBJ2-2; D is perhaps TRBD2 (5 bases). The DNA of the CDR3 is TGTGCCAGCAGCAGAGGGTTTAGAAACACCGGGGAGCTGTTTTTT. As protein: CASSRGFRNTGELFF. Looking up the rest from reference TRBV7-3 and TRBJ2-2 gives the full variable domain: GAGVSQTPSNKVTEKGKYVELRCDPISGHTALYWYRQSLGQGPEFLIYFQGTGAADDSGLPNDRFFAVRPEGSVSTLKIQRTERGDSAVYLCASSRGFRNTGELFFGEGSRLTVL.